The 29 T cell receptor beta chains below were found in one sample sequenced in a study of T cells in Graves' hyperthyroidism and ophthalmopathy. Authors of the study amplified TCR beta CDR3 regions from RNA transcripts. The TCR CDR3 first-round RT-PCR relied on the HTBI primer set. TCRdb called the multiplex PCR reads again in MiXCR, with one record for every CDR3 protein. The top ten hold 8% to 13% of the sample, which has roughly 380,000 distinct CDR3 sequences, roughly 13% seen once. Sequenced material: blood. The receptors derive from a woman aged 55-69 years with Graves' hyperthyroidism.

The chain recombines TRBV29-1 with TRBJ2-7; TRBD1 is a possible D gene (5 bases). V lost 6 bases and J 3 bases, leaving 24 bases between the germline ends. This CDR3 comprises 16 residues. Germline CDR1 is SQVTM and CDR2 is ANQGSEA. The CDR3 bases are TGCAGCGTCAACCTCCTACTCTATGGGGCGCTCTACGAGCAGTACTTC. Residues: CSVNLLLYGALYEQYF.

This clonotype occurred a few times. This chain links TRBV27 with TRBJ1-1; perhaps TRBD1 as D (6 bases). This CDR3 comprises 13 residues. V dropped 1 base and J dropped 8 bases, with 11 bases sitting between them. The germline CDR1 and CDR2 sequences are MNHEY and SMNVEV (reference sequence). CDR3 amino acids: CASSLWGAREAFF. In DNA, the CDR3 is TGTGCCAGCAGTTTATGGGGGGCGAGGGAAGCTTTCTTT.

This clonotype was picked up many times. The chain links TRBV20-1 to TRBJ1-2, with 10 bases matching TRBD1. The CDR3 consists of 12 residues. The J segment lost 6 bases and the V segment lost 3 bases, leaving 1 base of the junction unmatched. CDR1 is DFQATT, CDR2 SNEGSKA, per germline (reference sequence). The CDR3 DNA sequence: TGCAGTGCTAGGACAGGGGGCGATGGCTACACCTTC. It yields the protein CSARTGGDGYTF.

This clonotype came up a few times. The rearrangement joins TRBV5-6 to TRBJ2-5, with TRBD2 identical over 8 bases. Germline V gene lookup returns CDR1 SGHDT and CDR2 YYEEEE. Germline trimming cut 0 bases from V and 4 bases from J; bases unmatched to any gene: 11. CDR3 length: 17 amino acids. CDR3 protein: CASSLVSLAGVRETQYF. In DNA, the CDR3 is TGTGCCAGCAGCTTGGTTTCGCTAGCGGGTGTTCGAGAGACCCAGTACTTC.

In its sample, this clonotype was seen a few times. The chain carries TRBV7-9 and TRBJ1-5; 7 bases line up with TRBD1. J was trimmed by 1 base and V by 5 bases; bases with no gene match: 8. The CDR3 has 16 residues. Germline-derived CDR1 and CDR2 are SEHNR and FQNEAQ (reference sequence). CDR3 nucleotide sequence: TGTGCCAGCAGCGACCTGACAGGGAGGAGCAATCAGCCCCAGCATTTT. Protein: CASSDLTGRSNQPQHF.

A word on this clonotype: This may come from a read error, since a much larger clone is one base off. This chain connects TRBV2 to TRBJ2-1; D gene unclear. Trimming stripped 11 bases from V and 3 bases from J, with 14 bases between. Per the germline V gene, CDR1 is SNHLY and CDR2 is FYNNEI. The CDR3 runs 13 residues. CDR3 nucleotides: TGTGCCGGCGCTCTCAGTCTCTACAATGAGCAGTTCTTC. Encoded protein: CAGALSLYNEQFF.

This clonotype came up many times. The chain carries TRBV28 and TRBJ1-4, with 7 bases matching TRBD1. V shed 5 bases and J 5 bases; nucleotides not matched to a gene: 8. CDR3 length: 15 amino acids. Germline CDR1 MDHEN, CDR2 SYDVKM. CDR3 sequence (DNA): TGTGCCAGCAGTCTTATGGACAGGAGGAATGAAAAACTGTTTTTT. Encoded protein: CASSLMDRRNEKLFF.

This clonotype has ten or more counts. The rearrangement joins TRBV30 to TRBJ2-6; no firm D call. The CDR3 is 15 residues long. Trimming pared 4 bases from V and 0 bases from J, leaving 10 bases between. Germline CDR1 is GTSNPN and CDR2 is SVGIG (reference sequence). CDR3 region: CAWTGVSSGANVLTF. The CDR3 nucleotides are TGTGCCTGGACCGGAGTAAGCTCTGGGGCCAACGTCCTGACTTTC.

The CDR3 here is CSVELGRGLGYTF. The CDR3 DNA reads as TGCAGCGTTGAACTGGGCAGGGGGCTAGGCTACACCTTC. The V gene is TRBV29-1, the J gene TRBJ1-2; the match to TRBD1 covers 8 bases. This CDR3 is 13 amino acids long. CDR1 and CDR2 from the germline V gene are SQVTM and ANQGSEA. Trimming took 2 bases from V and 8 from J; bases not matched to a gene: 7.

This clonotype was seen many times. The J gene is TRBJ1-4, the V gene TRBV5-6; D gene ambiguous. This CDR3 comprises 13 residues. Germline V CDR1 and CDR2: SGHDT, YYEEEE. V lost 4 bases to trimming and J lost 4 bases, with 8 bases between them. In nucleotides, the CDR3 is TGTGCCAGCAGCCCAAATTTTAATGAAAAACTGTTTTTT. This translates into CASSPNFNEKLFF.

This clonotype was counted many times. The chain carries TRBV5-1 and TRBJ2-3, with D perhaps TRBD2 (6 bases). Trimming pared 4 bases from V and 0 bases from J, leaving 9 bases between. CDR3 size: 14 residues. Per germline, CDR1 SGHRS and CDR2 YFSETQ. The CDR3 bases are TGCGCCAGCAGCGGCGGGACCAGCACAGATACGCAGTATTTT. Translation: CASSGGTSTDTQYF.

This clonotype appeared a few times. The rearrangement joins TRBV5-8 to TRBJ2-1; D is ambiguous. Trimming left V 4 bases short and J 5 bases short, with 22 bases between. Germline CDR1 SGHTS, CDR2 YDEGEE. This CDR3 comprises 17 residues. CDR3 sequence: CASSIRLAPVSHNEQFF. CDR3 coding DNA: TGTGCCAGCAGCATCCGACTCGCCCCTGTGAGCCACAATGAGCAGTTCTTC. Complete variable domain (other parts from reference TRBV5-8 and TRBJ2-1): EAGVTQSPTHLIKTRGQQATLRCSPISGHTSVYWYQQALGLGLQFLLWYDEGEERNRGNFPPRFSGRQFPNYSSELNVNALELEDSALYLCASSIRLAPVSHNEQFFGPGTRLTVL.

In its sample, this clonotype was seen many times. The chain couples TRBV5-1 to TRBJ1-1; D might be TRBD1 (6 bases). This CDR3 has 13 amino acids. Germline CDR1 reads SGHRS; CDR2 reads YFSETQ. Trimming cost V 6 bases and J 7 bases, with 16 bases left between them. The CDR3 loop reads CASTLLGRGEAFF. The CDR3 coding sequence is TGCGCCAGCACGCTCTTGGGCAGGGGTGAAGCTTTCTTT.

This clonotype was detected many times. The chain joins TRBV12-3 or TRBV12-4 to TRBJ2-4; no clear D. The CDR3 extends over 14 amino acids. The V end lost 10 bases, the J end lost 1 base, and 14 bases lay between the germline ends. The CDR3 DNA follows: TGTGCCACCTCCCCGAGTGGGGCCAAAAACATTCAGTACTTC. Residues: CATSPSGAKNIQYF.

This clonotype was counted many times. V usage is TRBV11-3 and J usage is TRBJ2-4, with D possibly being TRBD1 or TRBD2 (5 bases each). Germline V lookup: CDR1 SGHNT, CDR2 YENEEA. V lost 1 base, J lost 6 bases, and 7 bases lay in between. The CDR3 consists of 13 residues. The CDR3 DNA reads TGTGCCAGCAGCTTAGCGGGGACAAACATTCAGTACTTC. Residues: CASSLAGTNIQYF.

The chain recombines TRBV30 with TRBJ1-2; 8 bases line up with TRBD1. V shed 4 bases and J 4 bases; nucleotides not matched to a gene: 11. CDR1 and CDR2 (germline): GTSNPN, SVGIG (reference sequence). This CDR3 comprises 15 residues. The CDR3 loop is CAWNQGAGGLYGYTF. In DNA form, the CDR3 reads TGTGCCTGGAACCAGGGGGCGGGGGGCCTCTATGGCTACACCTTC.

The V gene is TRBV4-1, the J gene TRBJ2-1; TRBD2 matches at 8 bases. V dropped 4 bases and J dropped 0; count of bases not matched to a gene: 5. The CDR3 extends over 16 amino acids. The V gene's germline CDR1 is MGHRA and CDR2 YSYEKL. This chain's CDR3 is CASSRIAGSSYNEQFF. CDR3 DNA: TGCGCCAGCAGCCGAATAGCGGGGAGCTCCTACAATGAGCAGTTCTTC.

At least ten counts were recorded for this clonotype. The gene calls are TRBV2 and TRBJ2-7; weak D call: TRBD2 (5 bases). The V gene's germline CDR1 is SNHLY and CDR2 FYNNEI. V was trimmed by 4 bases and J by 3 bases, leaving 13 bases between them. The CDR3 sequence is 14 residues long. The CDR3, as DNA: TGTGCCAGCAGTGCCCCGGGAAAGGGCTACGAGCAGTACTTC. Its translation: CASSAPGKGYEQYF.

Ten or more counts support this clonotype. The chain couples TRBV20-1 to TRBJ2-1, with TRBD2 matching 8 bases. The CDR3 sequence is 13 residues long. Per germline, CDR1 DFQATT and CDR2 SNEGSKA (reference sequence). The CDR3 coding sequence is TGCAGCGCGGGGGGAGCCCCTTTCGATGAGCAGTTCTTC. Amino acids: CSAGGAPFDEQFF.

The sample holds many counts of this clonotype. Its ends do not fully match the called genes, so a read error is possible. V is TRBV7-3 and J is TRBJ2-3; D unclear. The germline CDR1 and CDR2 sequences are SGHTA and FQGTGA. The CDR3 has 12 amino acids. The DNA of the CDR3 is TGTGCCAGCAGCCCCGGCACAGATACGCGGTATTTT. Its protein is CASSPGTDTRYF.

This clonotype was picked up a small number of times. The chain carries TRBV24-1 and TRBJ1-5; D gene ambiguous. Deletions cut 3 bases from V and 3 bases from J, with 11 bases between. The CDR3 spans 15 residues. In germline, CDR1 is KGHDR, CDR2 SFDVKD. This CDR3 is CATSDARRPNQPQHF. CDR3 bases: TGTGCCACCAGTGATGCCCGACGCCCCAATCAGCCCCAGCATTTT.

This clonotype was detected many times. The V gene is TRBV3-1, the J gene TRBJ2-3, with 12 bases matching TRBD2. Per germline, CDR1 LGHDT and CDR2 YNNKEL (reference sequence). J gave up 4 bases and V 7 bases, and 6 bases lay outside the gene matches. This CDR3 comprises 15 residues. As DNA, the CDR3 is TGTGCCAGCAAGCCAACTAGCGGGGGGTCAGATACGCAGTATTTT. Its translation: CASKPTSGGSDTQYF.

This clonotype was detected many times. This chain joins TRBV9 and TRBJ2-3; 14 bases agree with TRBD2. Losses at the gene ends were 2 bases for V and 4 bases for J; bases not matched to a gene: 6. The CDR3 spans 17 residues. Germline V gives CDR1 SGDLS, CDR2 YYNGEE. The CDR3 loop reads CASSVGTSGSEADTQYF. DNA of the CDR3: TGTGCCAGCAGCGTCGGGACTAGCGGGAGCGAGGCAGATACGCAGTATTTT.

There are many counts of this clonotype. V usage is TRBV7-9 and J usage is TRBJ2-3; TRBD2 aligns across 7 bases. Per the germline V gene, CDR1 is SEHNR and CDR2 is FQNEAQ (reference sequence). Unmatched junction bases numbered 4, after V lost 2 bases and J lost 5 bases. The CDR3 contains 14 residues. As DNA, the CDR3 is TGTGCCAGCAGCTTAATTCTAGCGGTAGATACGCAGTATTTT. The encoded protein is CASSLILAVDTQYF.

In its sample, this clonotype was seen many times. The chain links TRBV12-3 or TRBV12-4 to TRBJ2-2; D ambiguous. With 3 bases removed from V and 5 bases from J, the gap between germline ends came to 10 bases. CDR3 length equals 14 residues. As DNA, the CDR3 is TGTGCCAGCAGTTTTTCCGAAGGTACCGGGGAGCTGTTTTTT. This encodes CASSFSEGTGELFF.

The table lists this clonotype with many counts. The chain is built from TRBV7-9 and TRBJ2-7; D ambiguous. Germline V gives CDR1 SEHNR, CDR2 FQNEAQ (reference sequence). The CDR3 has 13 amino acids. Trimming shortened V by 4 bases and J by 4 bases, and 11 bases separated the two germline ends. This CDR3 is CASSSAGSYEQYF. The CDR3, as DNA: TGTGCCAGCAGCTCCGCAGGTTCGTACGAGCAGTACTTC.

The J gene is TRBJ2-1, the V gene TRBV6-1; D unresolved. The CDR3 totals 16 residues. V lost 1 base and J 4 bases, leaving 14 bases between the germline ends. Germline-derived CDR1 and CDR2 are MNHNS and SASEGT. CDR3 amino acids: CASSEGGLPRYNEQFF. The CDR3 DNA is TGTGCCAGCAGTGAAGGTGGTCTACCAAGGTACAATGAGCAGTTCTTC.

Ten or more counts support this clonotype. CDR3 sequence reads: CASSRRRQETQYF. CDR3 coding DNA: TGTGCCAGCAGTCGCAGACGACAAGAGACCCAGTACTTC. The rearrangement links TRBV6-1 to TRBJ2-5; unclear D gene. CDR1 is MNHNS and CDR2 is SASEGT in the germline V gene. The germline V and J ends were trimmed by 5 bases and 2 bases, with 9 bases remaining between them. This CDR3 is 13 amino acids long.

This clonotype showed up just a few times. This rearrangement joins TRBV2 to TRBJ2-7; D is uncertain. V shed 8 bases and J shed 3 bases, with 20 bases lying between them. Germline CDR1 reads SNHLY; CDR2 reads FYNNEI. The CDR3 covers 15 residues. The CDR3 spells CASLPGSEADYEQYF. The CDR3 region has the DNA TGTGCCAGCCTCCCCGGCTCAGAGGCAGACTACGAGCAGTACTTC.